This entry features one TCR beta chain sequence. This entry belongs to a study of control samples from healthy donors and cancer patients. Some clones are missing from TCRdb's copy, which holds only in-frame ones; the method was immunoSEQ multiplex PCR. Found here are 150,000 or so clones, approximately 94% of them singletons; the top ten hold about 12%. Germline-derived CDR1 and CDR2 are SGHNT and YYREEE (reference sequence). V trimming: 2 bases; J trimming: 4 bases; junction bases outside the gene matches: 7. This CDR3 spans 16 amino acids. The sequenced material came from blood. This sequence was found in a man aged 35 to 55 in good health. The chain joins TRBV5-4 to TRBJ1-2; 11 bases are a match to TRBD1. The CDR3 region has the DNA TGTGCCAGCAGCTTAGGGACAGGGGGTACTTCCTATGGCTACACCTTC. Protein sequence: CASSLGTGGTSYGYTF.